Listed below are T cell receptor beta chains from one sample, sequenced in a study of cytomegalovirus exposure and HLA in healthy donors. TCRdb keeps only in-frame clones here, not all; method: immunoSEQ multiplex PCR. Among over 120,000 clones listed, about 80% were seen once. The sequenced material came from PBMCs. These receptors all stem from a female donor in good health and CMV-seronegative. Both conserved end residues are part of each CDR3. D genes are given only for firm matches. Clone size is given for some rows only: seen once, a few or many times, or a class if the clone is expanded.

. 15 TRBJ1-1 TRBV9 . TGTGCCAGCAGCGTAGGCCTTGGAGCGAACACTGAAGCTTTCTTT CASSVGLGANTEAFF
. 15 TRBJ2-1 TRBV4-1 TRBD2 TGCGCCAGCAGCCAACCCGGACTAGACGACAATGAGCAGTTCTTC CASSQPGLDDNEQFF
. 12 TRBJ1-2 TRBV6-5 . TGTGCCAGCAGGTCCGCAGGGCCCGGCTACACCTTC CASRSAGPGYTF
. 14 TRBJ2-7 TRBV5-1 TRBD1 TGCGCCAGCAGCTTGGACAGGGGTGCCTACGAGCAGTACTTC CASSLDRGAYEQYF
. 16 TRBJ2-7 TRBV10-3 . TGTGCCATTTCGTATCTGACTAGTTCCTCCCTCTACGAGCAGTACTTC CAISYLTSSSLYEQYF
. 13 TRBJ2-3 TRBV4-1 . TGCGCCAGCAATGGCGGGAGCACAGATACGCAGTATTTT CASNGGSTDTQYF
few 13 TRBJ1-5 TRBV7-9 . TGTGCCAGCAGCTTAGGGGGGCAACAGCCCCAGCATTTT CASSLGGQQPQHF
. 13 TRBJ2-3 TRBV19 . TGTGCCAGTAGTATCGGGAAACCAGATACGCAGTATTTT CASSIGKPDTQYF
. 16 TRBJ1-3 TRBV14 . TGTGCCAGCAGCCAAGGTGGTCCGAGCTCTGGAAACACCATATATTTT CASSQGGPSSGNTIYF
few 14 TRBJ2-7 TRBV9 . TGTGCCAGCAGCGTAGAGACAGGATCCTACGAGCAGTACTTC CASSVETGSYEQYF
. 15 TRBJ2-7 TRBV5-1 TRBD2 TGCGCCAGCAGCATTGGGACTAGCGCGACCTACGAGCAGTACTTC CASSIGTSATYEQYF
. 13 TRBJ1-2 TRBV7-8 . TGTGCCAGCAGCTTCAAGGGAAAGGGGGGCTACACCTTC CASSFKGKGGYTF
. 15 TRBJ2-2 TRBV7-7 . TGTGCCAGCAGCTTAGACACGGGTGGGACCGGGGAGCTGTTTTTT CASSLDTGGTGELFF
few 14 TRBJ1-2 TRBV5-6 . TGTGCCAGCAGTCGGGACACTACTAACTATGGCTACACCTTC CASSRDTTNYGYTF
few 12 TRBJ1-1 TRBV30 . TGTGCCTGGAGTGTCCTAAACACTGAAGCTTTCTTT CAWSVLNTEAFF
. 19 TRBJ2-2 TRBV19 TRBD2 TGTGCCAGTAGTATCATACGACTAGCGGGAGGCTCGTACACCGGGGAGCTGTTTTTT CASSIIRLAGGSYTGELFF
. 16 TRBJ2-1 TRBV6-4 TRBD1 TGTGCCAGCAGTGACCTGATCGGGACAGGGCGCAATGAGCAGTTCTTC CASSDLIGTGRNEQFF
. 13 TRBJ1-2 TRBV5-6 . TGTGCCAGCAGTTTTGCAGAGGGCTATGGCTACACCTTC CASSFAEGYGYTF
. 17 TRBJ2-1 TRBV14 TRBD2 TGTGCCAGCAGCCAAGACGTTCGGACTAGCGGGACAAATGAGCAGTTCTTC CASSQDVRTSGTNEQFF
once 15 TRBJ1-5 TRBV5-1 TRBD1 TGCGCCAGCAGCTTTAACGGACAGGGCAATCAGCCCCAGCATTTT CASSFNGQGNQPQHF
. 13 TRBJ1-2 TRBV18 . TGTGCCAGCTCACCGGCCGGGAGGTATGGCTACACCTTC CASSPAGRYGYTF
. 14 TRBJ2-7 TRBV14 . TGTGCCAGCAGCCAAGAGCAGTATCCCTACGAGCAGTACTTC CASSQEQYPYEQYF
. 14 TRBJ1-2 TRBV5-1 TRBD1 TGCGCCAGCAGCTTGAATCAACAGGGGGGTGGCTACCCCTTC CASSLNQQGGGYPF
. 16 TRBJ2-2 TRBV7-6 . TGTGCCAGCAGCCTCGGGGTTCCCTCTGGCACCGGGGAGCTGTTTTTT CASSLGVPSGTGELFF
. 17 TRBJ1-5 TRBV4-2 . TGTGCCAGCAGCCAAGTCGGGTCACCACCTAGCAATCAGCCCCAGCATTTT CASSQVGSPPSNQPQHF
. 17 TRBJ1-2 TRBV10-3 TRBD1 TGTGCCATCAGTGAGTCGCCAGGGGGGAGAACTAACTATGGCTACACCTTC CAISESPGGRTNYGYTF
once 16 TRBJ2-3 TRBV9 . TGTGCCAGCAGCGTAGGGTTAGCGGCAAGCACAGATACGCAGTATTTT CASSVGLAASTDTQYF
. 14 TRBJ2-5 TRBV14 . TGTGCCAGCAGCCAAGAGCAGGGTTGGGAGACCCAGTACTTC CASSQEQGWETQYF
. 13 TRBJ1-4 TRBV6-5 TRBD1 TGTGCCAGCAGGGGGACAGGGGATGAAAAACTGTTTTTT CASRGTGDEKLFF
. 15 TRBJ1-2 TRBV5-1 . TGCGCCAGCAGCTTGGGTCAATCCGGGAGGTATGGCTACACCTTC CASSLGQSGRYGYTF
. 16 TRBJ2-2 TRBV5-6 TRBD2 TGTGCCAGCAGCCTGCGGACTAGCGGGTACACCGGGGAGCTGTTTTTT CASSLRTSGYTGELFF
. 16 TRBJ2-7 TRBV30 . TGTGCCTGGTCCGGCCAGGGTAGATGGGGAGGCTACGAGCAGTACTTC CAWSGQGRWGGYEQYF
. 13 TRBJ2-7 TRBV30 . TGTGCCTGGGACCAGGGCCAGGGCTACGAGCAGTACTTC CAWDQGQGYEQYF
. 15 TRBJ2-2 TRBV6-5 . TGTGCCAGCAGTTACCAGATAGGGGGAGTCGGGGAGCTGTTTTTT CASSYQIGGVGELFF
. 17 TRBJ2-1 TRBV7-2 TRBD2 TGTGCCAGCAGCGCGAACCGGGGCGGGAGGGCTCCAAATGAGCAGTTCTTC CASSANRGGRAPNEQFF